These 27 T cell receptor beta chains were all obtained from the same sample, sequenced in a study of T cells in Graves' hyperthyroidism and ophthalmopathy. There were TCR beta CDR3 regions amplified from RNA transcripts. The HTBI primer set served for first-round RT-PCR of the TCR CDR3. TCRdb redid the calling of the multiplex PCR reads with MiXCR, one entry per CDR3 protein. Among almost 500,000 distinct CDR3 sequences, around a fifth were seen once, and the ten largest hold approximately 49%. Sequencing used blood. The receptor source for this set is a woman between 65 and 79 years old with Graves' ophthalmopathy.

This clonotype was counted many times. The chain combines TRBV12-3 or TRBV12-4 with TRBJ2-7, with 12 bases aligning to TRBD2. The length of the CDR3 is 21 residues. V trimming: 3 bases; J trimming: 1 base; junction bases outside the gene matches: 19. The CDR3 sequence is CASSFRSGLAGGFPESYEQYF. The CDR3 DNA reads TGTGCCAGCAGTTTTCGGTCGGGGCTAGCGGGAGGGTTCCCGGAGTCCTACGAGCAGTACTTC.

This chain's CDR3 is CSARGSDGYTF. The CDR3 bases are TGCAGTGCTAGAGGGTCAGATGGCTACACCTTC. V and J are TRBV20-1 and TRBJ1-2; D ambiguous. The CDR3 is 11 amino acids. With 1 base removed from V and 6 bases from J, the gap between germline ends came to 6 bases. The germline gives CDR1 DFQATT, CDR2 SNEGSKA (reference sequence).

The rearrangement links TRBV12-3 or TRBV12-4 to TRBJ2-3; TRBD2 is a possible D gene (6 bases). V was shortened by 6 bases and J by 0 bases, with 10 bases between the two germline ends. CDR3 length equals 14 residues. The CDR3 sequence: CASSIAASTDTQYF. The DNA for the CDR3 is TGTGCCAGCAGCATAGCGGCTAGCACAGATACGCAGTATTTT.

CDR3 region: CAWSVPGPKRTQYF. Written as DNA, the CDR3 is TGTGCCTGGAGTGTACCAGGCCCTAAACGGACCCAGTACTTC. The chain carries TRBV30 and TRBJ2-5; no definite D call. The germline gives CDR1 GTSNPN, CDR2 SVGIG (reference sequence). The CDR3 has 14 amino acids. V dropped 0 bases and J dropped 7 bases, with 15 bases sitting between them.

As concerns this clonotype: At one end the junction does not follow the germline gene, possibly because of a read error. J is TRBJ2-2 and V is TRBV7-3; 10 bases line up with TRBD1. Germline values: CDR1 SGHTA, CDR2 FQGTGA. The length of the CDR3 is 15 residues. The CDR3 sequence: CASSPGQGIAGGLFF. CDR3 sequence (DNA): TGTGCCAGCAGCCCGGGACAGGGGATCGCCGGGGGGCTGTTTTTT.

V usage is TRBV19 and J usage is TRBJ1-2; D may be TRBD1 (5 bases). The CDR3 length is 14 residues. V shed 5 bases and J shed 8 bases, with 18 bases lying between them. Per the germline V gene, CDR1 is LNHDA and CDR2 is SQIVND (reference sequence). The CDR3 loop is CASSPGGGLFGYTF. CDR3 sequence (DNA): TGTGCCAGTAGTCCCGGGGGGGGACTTTTCGGCTACACCTTC.

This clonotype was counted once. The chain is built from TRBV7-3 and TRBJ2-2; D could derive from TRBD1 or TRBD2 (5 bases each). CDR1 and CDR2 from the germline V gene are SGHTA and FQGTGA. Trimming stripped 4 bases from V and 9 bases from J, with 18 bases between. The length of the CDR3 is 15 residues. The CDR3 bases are TGTGCCAGCAGCTCGAAAATGGGACCCCCCAGGGAGCTGTTTTTT. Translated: CASSSKMGPPRELFF.

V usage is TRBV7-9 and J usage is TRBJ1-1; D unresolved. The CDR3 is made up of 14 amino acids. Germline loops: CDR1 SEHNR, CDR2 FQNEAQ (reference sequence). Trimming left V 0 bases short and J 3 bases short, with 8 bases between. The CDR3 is CASSLARADTEAFF. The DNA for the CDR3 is TGTGCCAGCAGCTTAGCAAGGGCTGACACTGAAGCTTTCTTT.

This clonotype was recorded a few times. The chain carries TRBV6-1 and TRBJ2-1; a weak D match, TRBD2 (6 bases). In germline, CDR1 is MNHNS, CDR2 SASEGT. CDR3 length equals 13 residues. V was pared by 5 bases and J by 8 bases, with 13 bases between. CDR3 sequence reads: CASSYLGGHEQFF. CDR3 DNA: TGTGCCAGCAGTTATTTGGGGGGTCATGAGCAGTTCTTC.

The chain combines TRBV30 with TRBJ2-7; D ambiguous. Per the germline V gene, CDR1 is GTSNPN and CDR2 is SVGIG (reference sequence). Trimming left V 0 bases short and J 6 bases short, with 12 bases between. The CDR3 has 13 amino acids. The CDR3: CAWSVSFMAEQYF. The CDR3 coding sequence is TGTGCCTGGAGTGTAAGTTTTATGGCCGAGCAGTACTTC.

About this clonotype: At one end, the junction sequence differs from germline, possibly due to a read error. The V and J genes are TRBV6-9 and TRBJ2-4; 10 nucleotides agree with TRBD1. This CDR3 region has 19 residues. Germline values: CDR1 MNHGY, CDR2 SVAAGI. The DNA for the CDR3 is TGCGCCAGCAGCGCGGGGACAGGGGCATTAAAACTAGCCAAAAACATTCAGTACTTC. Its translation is CASSAGTGALKLAKNIQYF.

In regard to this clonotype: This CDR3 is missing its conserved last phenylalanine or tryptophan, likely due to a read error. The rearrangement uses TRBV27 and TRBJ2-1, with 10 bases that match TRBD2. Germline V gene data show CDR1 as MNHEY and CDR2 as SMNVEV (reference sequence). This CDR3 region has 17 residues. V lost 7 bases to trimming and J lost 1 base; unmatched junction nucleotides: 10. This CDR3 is CASTIAAGGISYNEQFL. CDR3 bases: TGTGCCAGCACCATAGCAGCGGGAGGGATTTCCTACAATGAGCAGTTCCTC.

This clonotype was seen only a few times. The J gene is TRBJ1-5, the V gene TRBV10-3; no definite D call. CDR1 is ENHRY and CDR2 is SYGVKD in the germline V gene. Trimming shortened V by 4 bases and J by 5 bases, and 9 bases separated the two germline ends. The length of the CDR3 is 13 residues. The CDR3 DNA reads TGTGCCATCAGTGGGACGGCCTATCAGCCCCAGCATTTT. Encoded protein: CAISGTAYQPQHF.

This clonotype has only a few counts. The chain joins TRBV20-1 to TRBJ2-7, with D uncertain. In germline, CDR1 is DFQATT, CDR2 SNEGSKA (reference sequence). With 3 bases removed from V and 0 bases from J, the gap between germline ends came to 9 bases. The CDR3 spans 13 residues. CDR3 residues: CSASPRLSYEQYF. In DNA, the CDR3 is TGCAGTGCTAGTCCTCGGCTCTCCTACGAGCAGTACTTC.

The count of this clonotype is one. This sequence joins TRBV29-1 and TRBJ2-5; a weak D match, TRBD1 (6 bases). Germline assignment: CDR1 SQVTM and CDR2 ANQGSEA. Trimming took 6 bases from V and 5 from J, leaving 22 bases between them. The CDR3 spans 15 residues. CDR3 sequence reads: CSVDRSGQRRETQYF. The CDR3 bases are TGCAGCGTGGATAGATCAGGACAGAGAAGGGAGACCCAGTACTTC.

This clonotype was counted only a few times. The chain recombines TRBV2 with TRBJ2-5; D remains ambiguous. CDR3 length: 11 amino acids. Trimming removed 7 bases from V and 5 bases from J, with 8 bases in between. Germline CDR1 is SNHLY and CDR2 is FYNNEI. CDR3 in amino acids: CASKKSETQYF. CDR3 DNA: TGTGCCAGCAAAAAGTCCGAGACCCAGTACTTC.

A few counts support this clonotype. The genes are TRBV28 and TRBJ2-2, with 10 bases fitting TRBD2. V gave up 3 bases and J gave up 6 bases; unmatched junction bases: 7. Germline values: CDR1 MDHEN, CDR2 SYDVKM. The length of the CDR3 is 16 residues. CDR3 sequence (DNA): TGTGCCAGCAGTTTTCATAGTCTAGCGGGGGCCGGGGAGCTGTTTTTT. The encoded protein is CASSFHSLAGAGELFF.

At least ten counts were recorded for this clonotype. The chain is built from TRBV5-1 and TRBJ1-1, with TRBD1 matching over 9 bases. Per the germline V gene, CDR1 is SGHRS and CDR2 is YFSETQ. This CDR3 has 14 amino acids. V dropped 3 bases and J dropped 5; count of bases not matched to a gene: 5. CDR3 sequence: CASSWTGERTEAFF. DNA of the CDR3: TGCGCCAGCAGCTGGACAGGGGAACGGACTGAAGCTTTCTTT.

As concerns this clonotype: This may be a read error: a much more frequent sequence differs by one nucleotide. CDR3 bases: TGTGCCGGCAGCTCTCGATGGAGCGCTGAAGCTTTCTTT. Translating gives CAGSSRWSAEAFF. The chain uses TRBV12-3 or TRBV12-4 and TRBJ1-1; D gene ambiguous. This CDR3 comprises 13 residues.

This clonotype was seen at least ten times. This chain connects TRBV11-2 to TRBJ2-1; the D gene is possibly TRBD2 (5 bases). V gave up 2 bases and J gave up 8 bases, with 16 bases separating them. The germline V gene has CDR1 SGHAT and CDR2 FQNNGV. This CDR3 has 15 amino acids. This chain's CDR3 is CASSLNERSWDEQFF. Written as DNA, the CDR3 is TGTGCCAGCAGCTTAAATGAGCGGAGCTGGGATGAGCAGTTCTTC.

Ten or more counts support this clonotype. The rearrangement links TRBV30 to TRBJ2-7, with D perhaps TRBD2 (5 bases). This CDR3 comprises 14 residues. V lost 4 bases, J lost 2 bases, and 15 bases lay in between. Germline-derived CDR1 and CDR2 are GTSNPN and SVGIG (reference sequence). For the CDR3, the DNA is TGTGCCTGGAACCGTGGAGCGGATGCCTACGAGCAGTACTTC. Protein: CAWNRGADAYEQYF.

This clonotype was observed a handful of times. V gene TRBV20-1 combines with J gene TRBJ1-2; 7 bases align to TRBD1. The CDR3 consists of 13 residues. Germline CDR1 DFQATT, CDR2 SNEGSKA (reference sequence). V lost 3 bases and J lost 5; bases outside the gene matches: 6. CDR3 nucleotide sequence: TGCAGTGCTAGTCCCCAGGGGGTTTATGGCTACACCTTC. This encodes CSASPQGVYGYTF.

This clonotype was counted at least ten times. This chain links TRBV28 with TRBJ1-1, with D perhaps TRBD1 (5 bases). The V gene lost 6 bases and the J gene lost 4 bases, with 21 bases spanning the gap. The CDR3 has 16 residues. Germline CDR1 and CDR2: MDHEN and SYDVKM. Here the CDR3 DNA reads TGTGCCAGCAGAATTAGGGGATGGTCCGATAGCACTGAAGCTTTCTTT. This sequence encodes CASRIRGWSDSTEAFF.

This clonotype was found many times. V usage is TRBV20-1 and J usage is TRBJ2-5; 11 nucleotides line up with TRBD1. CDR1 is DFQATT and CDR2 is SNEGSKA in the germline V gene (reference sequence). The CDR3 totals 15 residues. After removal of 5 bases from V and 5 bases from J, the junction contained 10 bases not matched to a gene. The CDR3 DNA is TGCAGTGCTTGGCCCTGGACAGGGGGCACCGAGACCCAGTACTTC. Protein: CSAWPWTGGTETQYF.

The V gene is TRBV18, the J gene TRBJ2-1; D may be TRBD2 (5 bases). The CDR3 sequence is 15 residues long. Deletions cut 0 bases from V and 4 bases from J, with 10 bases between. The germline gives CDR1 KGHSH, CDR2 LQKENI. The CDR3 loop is CASSPPGETYNEQFF. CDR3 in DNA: TGTGCCAGCTCACCACCGGGAGAAACTTACAATGAGCAGTTCTTC.

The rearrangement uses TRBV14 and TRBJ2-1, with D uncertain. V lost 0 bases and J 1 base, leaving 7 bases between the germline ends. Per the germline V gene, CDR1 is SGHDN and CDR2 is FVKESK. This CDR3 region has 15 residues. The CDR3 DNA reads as TGTGCCAGCAGCCAAGATGCGGTATCCTACAATGAGCAGTTCTTC. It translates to CASSQDAVSYNEQFF.

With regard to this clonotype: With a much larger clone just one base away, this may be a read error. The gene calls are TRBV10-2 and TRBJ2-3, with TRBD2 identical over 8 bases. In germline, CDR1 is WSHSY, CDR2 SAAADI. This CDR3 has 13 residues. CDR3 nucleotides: TGCACCAGCAGTGTAGCGGGAAGAGATACGCAGTATTTT. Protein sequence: CTSSVAGRDTQYF.